This T cell receptor beta chain was identified in a study of OX40 agonist ivuxolimab in advanced cancers. Study-level background: Each patient was given ivuxolimab into a vein every 2 weeks, at 0.01 to 10 mg/kg. Patients with prior anti-PD-1, anti-PD-L1 or anti-CTLA-4 therapy were eligible; roughly 40% had some. Findings and limits, study-wide: Nonresponders, in some cases, also had low normalized T-cell clonal expansion.

Notes on this clone: Its antigen is undetermined.

V gave up 0 bases and J gave up 5 bases, with 10 bases separating them. Per the germline V gene, CDR1 is LGHNA and CDR2 is YSLEER. There are 14 residues in the CDR3. Profiling relied on immunoSEQ multiplex PCR, and the TCRdb table lists in-frame clones only, not all of them. The sample records about 99,000 clones, 95% to 97% being singletons. The rearrangement uses TRBV4-3 and TRBJ2-5; D is unclear. The receptor was derived from an adult with an advanced solid tumor such as melanoma, head and neck, liver or kidney cancer. The sequenced sample was CD4+ or CD8+ T cells sorted from blood, obtained in a trial of the OX40 agonist ivuxolimab. The CDR3 coding sequence is TGCGCCAGCAGCCAAGATTTGGGTGGGGAGACCCAGTACTTC. Protein sequence: CASSQDLGGETQYF.